This T cell receptor beta chain was profiled in a study of blood T cell repertoires in COVID-19. Overall study context: COVID-19 samples collected from the United States, Italy and Spain covered acute and convalescent phases.

V trimming: 6 bases; J trimming: 1 base; junction bases outside the gene matches: 1. CDR1 is ENHRY and CDR2 is SYGVKD in the germline V gene. This CDR3 has 14 residues. Per the original data handling: Reference gene primer amplification in the assay estimated nucleated cell counts. Using immunoSEQ multiplex PCR, the repertoire was profiled, and TCRdb retains in-frame clones only, with some absent. V and J calls and clone size come straight from that table; D and trimming were deduced from the DNA. The profile shows roughly 78,000 clones, 70% to 90% of them singletons. Comment on this clone: Other DNA sequences of this sample code for an identical CDR3.

Input material: peripheral blood. The TCR originated in a woman of 80 years or more with acute or convalescent COVID-19. J is TRBJ2-2 and V is TRBV10-3; 8 bases fit TRBD2. This CDR3 reads CAIRAGENTGELFF. As DNA, the CDR3 is TGTGCCATCAGAGCGGGGGAGAACACCGGGGAGCTGTTTTTT.